This T cell receptor beta chain was documented in a study of T-cell reconstitution after alpha-beta-depleted transplantation in children. A remark on this clonotype: Its specificity is unknown.

TCRbeta library construction was performed incorporating unique molecular identifiers. TCRdb reprocessed the PCR reads via MiXCR and lists one record per CDR3 protein. The table has nearly 250,000 distinct CDR3 sequences, 8.2% seen once. Germline lookup yields CDR1 SNHLY and CDR2 FYNNEI. V lost 6 bases to trimming and J lost 2 bases, with 10 bases between them. This CDR3 is 13 amino acids long. Study-wide findings and caveats: After one year, T-cell counts and TCRbeta diversity mostly came from new T cells. Surviving recipient T cells and intrathymic progenitors accounted for some patients' high TCRbeta diversity at day 60.

Sequenced material: PBMCs, mostly from graft donor cells, taken 180 days after TCRalphabeta/CD19-depleted stem cell transplant. The receptor comes from a male patient younger than 18 who had a stem cell transplant for acute lymphoblastic leukemia, so the T cells may come from the graft donor. V usage is TRBV2 and J usage is TRBJ2-5; D is unresolved. This CDR3 reads CASRPDGQETQYF. DNA of the CDR3: TGTGCCAGCAGACCGGACGGTCAAGAGACCCAGTACTTC.